The entry below gives a single TCR beta chain sequence along with its context. Only a few counts were recorded for this clonotype. There is no known antigen for this receptor. Base quality data are lacking; no much larger clone is found one base away. The sample belongs to a study of somatic reversion in DOCK8 deficiency (dated by TCRdb to the early 2020s). Regarding the complete study: T cell receptor beta repertoires were compared among DOCK8-deficient patients, DOCK8-revertant patients and healthy volunteers. The study set out to investigate how, in DOCK8 deficiency, somatic reversion of pathogenic DOCK8 variants alters lymphocyte differentiation and function. The DOCK8-deficient patients included in the study had been previously reported. The full study reports these points: The methods did not state, for each individual sample, whether the source material was whole blood or PBMCs.

Measured from the cysteine to the phenylalanine, the CDR3 is 11 residues long. Only the CDR3 part of the read is kept: 33 bases, read in frame from the first base. V was cut back by 7 bases and J by 8 bases, leaving a gap of 11 bases between them. The library was made by multiplex PCR. TRB libraries were generated by one-step amplicon PCR from 90 to 100 ng genomic DNA using EuroClonality-NGS primers. Sequencing of the TRB amplicons was done on Illumina MiSeq instruments using 2 x 250 bp version 2 chemistry. The original methods were these. IMGT/HighV-QUEST was the tool used for both primary TRB sequence analysis and V(D)J annotation. VDJtools was used to assess repertoire diversity and composition after nonfunctional clones were removed and samples were downsampled for comparisons between samples. In-frame beta chains were kept once TCRdb had trimmed the public reads at Q25 with fastp and called clones with MiXCR. When rows share a CDR3 protein, they turn into one entry using the most common DNA and genes. The authors' filters were not applied to this entry. The sample table contains approximately 2,500 distinct CDR3 sequences; only one count was recorded for under 30% of them. The ten largest account for 9.5% of the sample.

The healthy control blood was obtained from volunteer donors, who were supplied by blood services in Australia and France. For the TCR repertoire analysis, genomic DNA was extracted either from whole blood samples or from PBMCs. The TCR sequence derives from a human donor in good health. Sequencing input: peripheral blood. This chain joins TRBV12-3 or TRBV12-4 to TRBJ1-2; TRBD1 could be the D gene, as 6 bases match. The CDR3: CASTSGGGYTF. Here is the DNA: TGTGCCAGCACCTCGGGGGGCGGCTACACCTTC.